This T cell receptor (beta chain) was obtained from a study of blood T cell repertoires in COVID-19. Assay: immunoSEQ multiplex PCR; the TCRdb copy retains only in-frame clones and omits some. The sample carries about 150,000 clones, more than 75% recorded once. The germline V gene encodes CDR1 SGHTA and CDR2 FQGTGA. The V gene end was trimmed by 2 bases and the J gene end by 8 bases; junction bases not matched to a gene: 5. CDR3 length: 16 amino acids. The sequencing sample was made of peripheral blood. The gene calls are TRBV7-3 and TRBJ2-2; 13 nucleotides align to TRBD2. The TCR originated in a man aged 55 to 70 with COVID-19, enrolled during active disease. CDR3 loop: CASSLGTSGNFGELFF. The CDR3 DNA sequence: TGTGCCAGCAGCTTAGGGACTAGCGGGAATTTTGGGGAGCTGTTTTTT.